This TCR beta chain was retrieved from a study of blood T cell repertoires in COVID-19. Trimming removed 4 bases at V and 3 bases at J, with 14 bases between. This CDR3 comprises 15 residues. Germline values: CDR1 MDHEN, CDR2 SYDVKM. This clone was detected only once. Repertoires were generated with immunoSEQ multiplex PCR, while TCRdb's copy carries only in-frame clones and drops some. The sample lists hundreds of thousands of clones; roughly 87% were seen once. The rearrangement joins TRBV28 to TRBJ2-3, with D possibly matching TRBD1 (6 bases). This clonotype was sampled from a woman younger than 35 who had recovered from COVID-19. Sequenced: PBMCs or T cells enriched from blood (not recorded which). CDR3 coding DNA: TGTGCCAGCAGTTCGGGACAAATCGGGACAGATACGCAGTATTTT. It encodes CASSSGQIGTDTQYF.